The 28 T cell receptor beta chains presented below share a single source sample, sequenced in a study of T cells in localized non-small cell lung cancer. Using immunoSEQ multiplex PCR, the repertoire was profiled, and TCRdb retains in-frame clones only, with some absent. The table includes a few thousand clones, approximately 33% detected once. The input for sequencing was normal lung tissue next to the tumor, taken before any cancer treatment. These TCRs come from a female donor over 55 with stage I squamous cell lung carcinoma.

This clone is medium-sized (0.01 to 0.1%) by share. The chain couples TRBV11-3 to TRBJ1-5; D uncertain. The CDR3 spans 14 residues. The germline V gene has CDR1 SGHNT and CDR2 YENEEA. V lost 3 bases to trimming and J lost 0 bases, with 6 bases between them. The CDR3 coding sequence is TGTGCCAGCAGCTTGGGTACTAGCAATCAGCCCCAGCATTTT. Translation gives CASSLGTSNQPQHF.

CDR3: CTTLSGLTSTDTQYF. CDR3 bases: TGCACCACCCTCTCAGGACTAACTAGCACAGATACGCAGTATTTT. The chain uses TRBV4-1 and TRBJ2-3; D possibly corresponds to TRBD2 (6 bases). Germline CDR1 and CDR2: MGHRA and YSYEKL. This CDR3 contains 15 residues.

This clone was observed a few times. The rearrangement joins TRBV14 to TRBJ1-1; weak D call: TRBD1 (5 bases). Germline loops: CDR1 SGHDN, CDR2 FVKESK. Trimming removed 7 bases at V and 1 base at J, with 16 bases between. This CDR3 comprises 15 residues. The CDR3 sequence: CASTLLGPRNTEAFF. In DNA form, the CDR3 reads TGTGCCAGCACCCTCCTGGGACCAAGGAACACTGAAGCTTTCTTT. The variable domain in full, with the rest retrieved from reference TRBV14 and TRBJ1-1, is EAGVTQFPSHSVIEKGQTVTLRCDPISGHDNLYWYRRVMGKEIKFLLHFVKESKQDESGMPNNRFLAERTGGTYSTLKVQPAELEDSGVYFCASTLLGPRNTEAFFGQGTRLTVV.

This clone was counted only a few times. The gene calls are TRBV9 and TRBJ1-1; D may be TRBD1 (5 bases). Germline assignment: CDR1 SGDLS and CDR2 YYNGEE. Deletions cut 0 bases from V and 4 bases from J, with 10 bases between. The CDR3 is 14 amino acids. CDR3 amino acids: CASSVVGQGTEAFF. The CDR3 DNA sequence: TGTGCCAGCAGCGTAGTCGGGCAGGGCACTGAAGCTTTCTTT.

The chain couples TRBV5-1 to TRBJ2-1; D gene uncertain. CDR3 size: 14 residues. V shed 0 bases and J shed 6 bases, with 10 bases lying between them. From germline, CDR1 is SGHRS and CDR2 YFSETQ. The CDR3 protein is CASSLGSASNEQFF. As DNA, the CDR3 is TGCGCCAGCAGCTTGGGGTCGGCCTCCAATGAGCAGTTCTTC.

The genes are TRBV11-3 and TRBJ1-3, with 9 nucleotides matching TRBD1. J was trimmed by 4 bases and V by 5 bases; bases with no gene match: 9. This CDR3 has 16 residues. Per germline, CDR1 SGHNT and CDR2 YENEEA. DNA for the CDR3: TGTGCCAGCAGCCCTGGGACAGGGCGCGGGGGAAACACCATATATTTT. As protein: CASSPGTGRGGNTIYF.

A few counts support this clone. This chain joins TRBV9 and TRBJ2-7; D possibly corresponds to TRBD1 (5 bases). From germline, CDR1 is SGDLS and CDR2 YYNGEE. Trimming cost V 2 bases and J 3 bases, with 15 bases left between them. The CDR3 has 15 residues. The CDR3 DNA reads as TGTGCCAGCAGCGTCGGAACAGGAACATACTACGAGCAGTACTTC. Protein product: CASSVGTGTYYEQYF.

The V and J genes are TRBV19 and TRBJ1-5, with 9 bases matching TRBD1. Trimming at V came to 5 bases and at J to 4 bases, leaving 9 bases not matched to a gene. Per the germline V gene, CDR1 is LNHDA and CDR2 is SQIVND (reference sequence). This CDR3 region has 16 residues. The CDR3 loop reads CASSDGTGRWNQPQHF. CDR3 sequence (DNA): TGTGCCAGTAGTGACGGGACAGGGAGGTGGAATCAGCCCCAGCATTTT.

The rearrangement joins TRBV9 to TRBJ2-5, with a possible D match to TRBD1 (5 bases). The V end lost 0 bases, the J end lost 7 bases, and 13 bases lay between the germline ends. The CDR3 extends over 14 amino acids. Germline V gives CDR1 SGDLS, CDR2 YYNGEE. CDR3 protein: CASSVGQSRGTQYF. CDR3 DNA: TGTGCCAGCAGCGTAGGACAGTCTAGAGGGACCCAGTACTTC.

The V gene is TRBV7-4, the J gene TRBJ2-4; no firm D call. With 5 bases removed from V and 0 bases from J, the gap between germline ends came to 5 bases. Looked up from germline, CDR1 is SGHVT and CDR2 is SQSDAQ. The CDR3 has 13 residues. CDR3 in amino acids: CASSLEAKNIQYF. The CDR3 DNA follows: TGTGCCAGCAGCCTGGAAGCCAAAAACATTCAGTACTTC.

The CDR3 here is CASSPYSWPPYEKLFF. The DNA for the CDR3 is TGTGCCAGCTCACCATACTCCTGGCCACCATATGAAAAACTGTTTTTT. V usage is TRBV18 and J usage is TRBJ1-4; D is unresolved. Germline CDR1 is KGHSH and CDR2 is LQKENI. The CDR3 spans 16 residues. Trimming pared 2 bases from V and 6 bases from J, leaving 16 bases between.

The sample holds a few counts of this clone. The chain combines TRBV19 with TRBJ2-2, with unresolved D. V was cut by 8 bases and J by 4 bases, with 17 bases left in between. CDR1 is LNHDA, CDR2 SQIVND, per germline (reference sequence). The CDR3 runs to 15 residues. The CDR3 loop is CASSPGQWGTGELFF. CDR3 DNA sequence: TGTGCCAGTTCTCCAGGCCAATGGGGCACCGGGGAGCTGTTTTTT.

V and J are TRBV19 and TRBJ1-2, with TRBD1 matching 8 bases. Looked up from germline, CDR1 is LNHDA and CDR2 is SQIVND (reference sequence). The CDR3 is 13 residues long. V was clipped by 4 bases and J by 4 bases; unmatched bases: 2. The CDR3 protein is CASSRTGTYGYTF. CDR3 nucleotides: TGTGCCAGTAGTAGGACAGGGACCTATGGCTACACCTTC.

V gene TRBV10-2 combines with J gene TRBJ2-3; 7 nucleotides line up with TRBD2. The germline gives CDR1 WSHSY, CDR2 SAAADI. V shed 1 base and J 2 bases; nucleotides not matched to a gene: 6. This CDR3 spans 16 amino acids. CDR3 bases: TGCGCCAGCAGTGAGTTCGCGGGAGTGTACACAGATACGCAGTATTTT. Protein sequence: CASSEFAGVYTDTQYF.

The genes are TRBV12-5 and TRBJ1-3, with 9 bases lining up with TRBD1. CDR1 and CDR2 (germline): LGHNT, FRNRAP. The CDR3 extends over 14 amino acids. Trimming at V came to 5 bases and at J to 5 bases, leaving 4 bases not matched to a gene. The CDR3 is CASGAGQGRNTIYF. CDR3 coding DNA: TGTGCTAGTGGTGCCGGACAGGGGAGAAACACCATATATTTT.

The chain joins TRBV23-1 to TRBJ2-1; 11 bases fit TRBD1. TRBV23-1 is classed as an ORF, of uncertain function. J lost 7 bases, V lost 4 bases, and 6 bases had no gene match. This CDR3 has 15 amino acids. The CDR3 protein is CASSPRTGGRNEQFF. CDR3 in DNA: TGCGCCAGCAGTCCTAGGACAGGGGGCCGGAATGAGCAGTTCTTC.

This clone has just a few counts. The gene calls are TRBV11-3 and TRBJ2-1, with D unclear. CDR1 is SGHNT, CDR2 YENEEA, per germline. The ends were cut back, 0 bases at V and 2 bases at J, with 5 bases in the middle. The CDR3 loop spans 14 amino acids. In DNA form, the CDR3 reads TGTGCCAGCAGCTTAGAGGCTACCTACAATGAGCAGTTCTTC. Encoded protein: CASSLEATYNEQFF. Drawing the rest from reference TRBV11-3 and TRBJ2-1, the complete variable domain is EAGVVQSPRYKIIEKKQPVAFWCNPISGHNTLYWYLQNLGQGPELLIRYENEEAVDDSQLPKDRFSAERLKGVDSTLKIQPAELGDSAVYLCASSLEATYNEQFFGPGTRLTVL.

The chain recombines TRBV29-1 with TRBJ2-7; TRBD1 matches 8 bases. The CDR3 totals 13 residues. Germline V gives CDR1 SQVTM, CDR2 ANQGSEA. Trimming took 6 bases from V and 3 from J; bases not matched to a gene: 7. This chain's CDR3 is CSVLGQGLYEQYF. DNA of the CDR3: TGCAGCGTCCTAGGACAGGGCCTCTACGAGCAGTACTTC.

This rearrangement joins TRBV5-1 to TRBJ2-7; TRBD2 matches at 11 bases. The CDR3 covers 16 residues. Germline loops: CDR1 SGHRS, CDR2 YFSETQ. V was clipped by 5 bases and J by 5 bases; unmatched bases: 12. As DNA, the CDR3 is TGCGCCAGCAGTCGCGGTGGTAGCGGGGGGGCCCACGAGCAGTACTTC. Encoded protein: CASSRGGSGGAHEQYF.

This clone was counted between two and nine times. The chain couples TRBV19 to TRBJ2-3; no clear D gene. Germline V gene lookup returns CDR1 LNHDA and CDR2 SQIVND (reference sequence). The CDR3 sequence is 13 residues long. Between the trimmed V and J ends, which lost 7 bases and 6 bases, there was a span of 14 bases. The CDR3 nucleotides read TGTGCCAGTAACCCGACCCCGCGGGATACGCAGTATTTT. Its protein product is CASNPTPRDTQYF.

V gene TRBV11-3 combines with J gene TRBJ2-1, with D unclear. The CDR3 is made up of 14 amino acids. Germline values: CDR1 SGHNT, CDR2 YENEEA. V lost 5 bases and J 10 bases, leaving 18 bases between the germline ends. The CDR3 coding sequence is TGTGCCAGCAGCCTGACCCGAAGCTCCCTCGAGCAGTTCTTC. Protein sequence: CASSLTRSSLEQFF.

The DNA for the CDR3 is TGTGCCAGCTCGGGACAGGGGCACAATGAGCAGTTCTTC. The encoded protein is CASSGQGHNEQFF. The chain uses TRBV9 and TRBJ2-1, with TRBD1 matching 10 bases. V lost 7 bases and J lost 5; bases outside the gene matches: 3. The CDR3 contains 13 residues. CDR1 and CDR2 (germline): SGDLS, YYNGEE.

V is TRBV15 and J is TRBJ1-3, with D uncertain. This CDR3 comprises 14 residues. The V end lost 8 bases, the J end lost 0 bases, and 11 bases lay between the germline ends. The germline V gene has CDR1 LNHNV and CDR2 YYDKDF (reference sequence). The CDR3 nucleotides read TGTGCCACCGAGACCGGAAACTCTGGAAACACCATATATTTT. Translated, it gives CATETGNSGNTIYF.

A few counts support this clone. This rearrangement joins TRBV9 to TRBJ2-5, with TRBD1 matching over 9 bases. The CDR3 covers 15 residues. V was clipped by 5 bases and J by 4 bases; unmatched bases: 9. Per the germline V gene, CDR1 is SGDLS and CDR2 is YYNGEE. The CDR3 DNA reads TGTGCCAGCAGTGAAGAACAGGGGGCGGGAGAGACCCAGTACTTC. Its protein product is CASSEEQGAGETQYF.

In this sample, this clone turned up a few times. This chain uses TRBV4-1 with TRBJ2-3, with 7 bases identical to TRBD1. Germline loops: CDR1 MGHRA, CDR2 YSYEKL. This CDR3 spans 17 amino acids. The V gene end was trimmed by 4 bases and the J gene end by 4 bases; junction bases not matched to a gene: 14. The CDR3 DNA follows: TGCGCCAGCAGCCCCTCCTCCGGGACAGCGGCCCCAGATACGCAGTATTTT. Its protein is CASSPSSGTAAPDTQYF.

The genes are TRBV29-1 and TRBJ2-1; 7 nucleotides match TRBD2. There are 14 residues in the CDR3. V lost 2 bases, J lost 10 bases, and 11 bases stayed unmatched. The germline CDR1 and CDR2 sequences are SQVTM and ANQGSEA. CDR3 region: CSVEKKTSRSEQFF. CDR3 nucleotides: TGCAGCGTTGAAAAAAAGACTAGCCGTTCAGAGCAGTTCTTC.

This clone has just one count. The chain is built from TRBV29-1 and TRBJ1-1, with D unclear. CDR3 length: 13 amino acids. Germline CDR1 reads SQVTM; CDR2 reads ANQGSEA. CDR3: CSSQGPLNTEAFF. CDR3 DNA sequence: TGCAGTTCTCAAGGACCGTTGAACACTGAAGCTTTCTTT.

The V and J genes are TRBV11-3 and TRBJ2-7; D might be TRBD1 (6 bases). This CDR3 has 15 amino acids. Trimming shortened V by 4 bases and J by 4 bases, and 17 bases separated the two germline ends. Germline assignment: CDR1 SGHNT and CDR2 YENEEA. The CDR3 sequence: CASSWYRESFYEQYF. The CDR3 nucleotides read TGTGCCAGCAGCTGGTACAGGGAATCGTTTTACGAGCAGTACTTC.